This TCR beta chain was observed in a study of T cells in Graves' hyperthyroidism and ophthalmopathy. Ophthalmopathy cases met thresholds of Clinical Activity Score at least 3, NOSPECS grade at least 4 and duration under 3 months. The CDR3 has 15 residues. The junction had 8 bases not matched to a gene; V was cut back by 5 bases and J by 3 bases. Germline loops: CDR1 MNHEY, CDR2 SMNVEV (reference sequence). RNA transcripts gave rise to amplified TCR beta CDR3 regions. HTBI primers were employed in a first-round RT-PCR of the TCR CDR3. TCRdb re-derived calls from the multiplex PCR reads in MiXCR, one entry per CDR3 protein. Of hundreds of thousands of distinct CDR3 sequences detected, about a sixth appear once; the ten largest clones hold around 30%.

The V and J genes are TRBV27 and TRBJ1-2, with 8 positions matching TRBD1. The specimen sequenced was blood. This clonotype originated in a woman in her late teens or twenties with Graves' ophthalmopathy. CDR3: CASSPADRVDYGYTF. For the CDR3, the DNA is TGTGCCAGCAGTCCCGCGGACAGGGTCGACTATGGCTACACCTTC.